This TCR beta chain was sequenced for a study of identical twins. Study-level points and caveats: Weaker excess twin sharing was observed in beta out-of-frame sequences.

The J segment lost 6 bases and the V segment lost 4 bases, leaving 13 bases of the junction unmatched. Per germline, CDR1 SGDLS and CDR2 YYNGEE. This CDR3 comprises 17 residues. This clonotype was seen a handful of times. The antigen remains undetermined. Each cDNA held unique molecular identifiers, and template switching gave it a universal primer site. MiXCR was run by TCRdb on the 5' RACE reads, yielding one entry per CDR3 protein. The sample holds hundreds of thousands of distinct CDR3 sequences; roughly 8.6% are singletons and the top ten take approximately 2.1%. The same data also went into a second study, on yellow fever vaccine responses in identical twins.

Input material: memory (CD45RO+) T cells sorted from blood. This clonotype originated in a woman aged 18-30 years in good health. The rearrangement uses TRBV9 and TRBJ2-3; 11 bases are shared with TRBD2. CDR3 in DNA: TGTGCCAGCAGCCCAACGTGGTTAGCGGGAGGGGGTGATACGCAGTATTTT. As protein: CASSPTWLAGGGDTQYF.